This T cell receptor (beta chain) was sequenced during a study of CD8 T cells in Susac syndrome. On the study more broadly: Patients with Susac syndrome were therapy-naive, on corticosteroids, or on intravenous immunoglobulin alone at the time that blood was drawn.

Purification of the CD8+ and CD4+ T cells relied on negative isolation, and TEMRA cells underwent FACS enrichment. The trim removed 5 bases at V and 2 bases at J, leaving 6 bases unmatched. Germline-derived CDR1 and CDR2 are SQVTM and ANQGSEA. CDR3 length: 14 residues. Roughly 0.45 to 1 ug RNA was reverse transcribed with random hexamers. The amplification used immunoSEQ multiplex PCR on TCR beta CDR3; it spanned 54 Vbeta and 13 Jbeta. Using its own MiXCR run on the immunoSEQ multiplex PCR reads, TCRdb lists one record per CDR3 protein. There are about 140,000 distinct CDR3 sequences in the sample; approximately 95% occur only once, and more than 0.14% lies in the top ten.

This chain connects TRBV29-1 to TRBJ2-7; 10 nucleotides match TRBD1. The sequence was collected from a human donor with Susac syndrome. Specimen: CD4+ T cells from PBMCs. The CDR3 nucleotides read TGCAGCGTTCGCCGGGACAGGGGCCCCTACGAGCAGTACTTC. Translating it yields CSVRRDRGPYEQYF.